These 28 T cell receptor beta chains originate from one sample sequenced in a study of shared T cell receptors in the human thymus. Here immunoSEQ multiplex PCR was the method, and the copy in TCRdb shows in-frame clones only, minus some. The profile shows almost 550,000 clones, 75% to 80% of them singletons. This sample also belongs to another study, concerning human thymus T cells.

The sample was thymocytes. These receptors all come from a boy in the first two years of life with a congenital heart defect.

The gene calls are TRBV14 and TRBJ2-7; 7 bases fit TRBD1. The CDR3 spans 14 residues. CDR1 and CDR2 (germline): SGHDN, FVKESK. V lost 3 bases and J lost 8; bases outside the gene matches: 10. This chain's CDR3 is CASSQETGIFQQYF. CDR3 coding DNA: TGTGCCAGCAGCCAGGAGACAGGGATCTTCCAGCAGTACTTC.

This chain connects TRBV21-1 to TRBJ2-7; the table assigns TRBD2, which was not confirmed against the DNA. TRBV21-1 is described as a pseudogene. This CDR3 has 10 residues. This CDR3 is CASRSGEGRF. The CDR3 coding sequence is TGTGCCAGCAGATCGGGGGAGGGCCGATTC.

This clone was counted a single time. The chain carries TRBV19 and TRBJ1-1, with D unresolved. Trimming removed 7 bases at V and 2 bases at J, with 14 bases between. Germline CDR1 is LNHDA and CDR2 is SQIVND (reference sequence). The CDR3 contains 14 residues. As DNA, the CDR3 is TGTGCCAGTAATCCCTCAGGTGGAAACACTGAAGCTTTCTTT. Protein product: CASNPSGGNTEAFF. The full variable domain, completed using reference TRBV19 and TRBJ1-1, is DGGITQSPKYLFRKEGQNVTLSCEQNLNHDAMYWYRQDPGQGLRLIYYSQIVNDFQKGDIAEGYSVSREKKESFPLTVTSAQKNPTAFYLCASNPSGGNTEAFFGQGTRLTVV.

V and J are TRBV30 and TRBJ2-3; D is perhaps TRBD2 (6 bases). The V gene's germline CDR1 is GTSNPN and CDR2 SVGIG (reference sequence). The germline V and J ends were trimmed by 8 bases and 8 bases, with 11 bases remaining between them. This CDR3 is 10 amino acids long. The DNA of the CDR3 is TGTGCCGGGCCCGGGGGTACGCAGTATTTT. Translation: CAGPGGTQYF.

As for this clone: The same CDR3 is also encoded by other DNA sequences in this sample. J is TRBJ2-7 and V is TRBV6-1, with D possibly matching TRBD2 (7 bases). CDR1 is MNHNS and CDR2 is SASEGT in the germline V gene. Trimming left V 3 bases short and J 7 bases short, with 10 bases between. This CDR3 contains 12 residues. CDR3 nucleotide sequence: TGTGCCAGCAGTGATAGGGGGGGAGAGCAGTACTTC. The encoded protein is CASSDRGGEQYF.

In its sample, this clone was seen a few times. The chain couples TRBV5-1 to TRBJ2-3; possible D gene TRBD2, 6 bases. Germline CDR1 is SGHRS and CDR2 is YFSETQ. The V gene lost 3 bases and the J gene lost 2 bases, with 16 bases spanning the gap. The CDR3 consists of 16 residues. The CDR3 protein is CASSSESGRDTDTQYF. In DNA, the CDR3 is TGCGCCAGCAGCTCCGAGAGTGGGCGGGACACAGATACGCAGTATTTT. Complete variable domain (other parts from reference TRBV5-1 and TRBJ2-3): KAGVTQTPRYLIKTRGQQVTLSCSPISGHRSVSWYQQTPGQGLQFLFEYFSETQRNKGNFPGRFSGRQFSNSRSEMNVSTLELGDSALYLCASSSESGRDTDTQYFGPGTRLTVL.

This chain uses TRBV28 with TRBJ2-3; 7 bases agree with TRBD2. This CDR3 contains 16 residues. Germline trimming cut 5 bases from V and 2 bases from J; bases unmatched to any gene: 10. Germline CDR1 MDHEN, CDR2 SYDVKM. The CDR3, as DNA: TGTGCCAGCAGTCCACAGCGGGACTCTACCACAGATACGCAGTATTTT. Protein sequence: CASSPQRDSTTDTQYF.

This chain links TRBV14 with TRBJ2-1; 12 nucleotides line up with TRBD2. This CDR3 is built from 17 residues. From germline, CDR1 is SGHDN and CDR2 FVKESK. V was clipped by 0 bases and J by 6 bases; unmatched bases: 6. CDR3 sequence: CASSQDRLAGGVNEQFF. CDR3 DNA: TGTGCCAGCAGCCAAGATAGGCTAGCGGGAGGGGTCAATGAGCAGTTCTTC.

J is TRBJ2-7 and V is TRBV30; 10 bases are a match to TRBD1. Unmatched junction bases numbered 8, after V lost 3 bases and J lost 3 bases. The CDR3 contains 15 residues. Germline V gene lookup returns CDR1 GTSNPN and CDR2 SVGIG (reference sequence). This CDR3 is CAWRSLGQGGYEQYF. CDR3 sequence (DNA): TGTGCCTGGAGAAGCCTCGGACAGGGGGGCTACGAGCAGTACTTC.

The genes are TRBV25-1 and TRBJ1-2, with a weak D call TRBD1 (5 bases). This CDR3 has 14 residues. Germline-derived CDR1 and CDR2 are MGHDK and SYGVNS. Trimming left V 6 bases short and J 3 bases short, with 14 bases between. The CDR3 DNA sequence: TGTGCCAGCAGCCGCGGGGCTTTTGACTATGGCTACACCTTC. Amino acids: CASSRGAFDYGYTF.

This clone appeared a few times. The rearrangement links TRBV27 to TRBJ2-5, with TRBD1 matching over 7 bases. The DNA matches TRBJ2-7 better at its end, which makes the J call doubtful. Germline CDR1 is MNHEY and CDR2 is SMNVEV (reference sequence). The CDR3 is made up of 15 amino acids. The CDR3 loop reads CASSYGTDKTYEQYF. The DNA for the CDR3 is TGTGCCAGCAGCTACGGGACAGATAAAACCTACGAGCAGTACTTC.

In its sample, this clone was seen once. The chain employs TRBV29-1 and TRBJ1-2, with 9 nucleotides matching TRBD1. CDR3 length: 18 residues. Per germline, CDR1 SQVTM and CDR2 ANQGSEA. J gave up 0 bases and V 8 bases, and 19 bases lay outside the gene matches. CDR3 nucleotides: TGCAGCTTGATGGTCGGGGGGGACAGGGAAGGGGCTAACTATGGCTACACCTTC. Protein sequence: CSLMVGGDREGANYGYTF.

The rearrangement uses TRBV4-3 and TRBJ1-1; D remains ambiguous. The germline V gene encodes CDR1 LGHNA and CDR2 YSLEER. This CDR3 region has 17 residues. Trimming stripped 4 bases from V and 0 bases from J, with 18 bases between. The CDR3 sequence is CASSPRKAGQVNTEAFF. The CDR3 DNA reads TGCGCCAGCAGCCCACGAAAGGCTGGGCAGGTGAACACTGAAGCTTTCTTT.

The chain uses TRBV6-5 and TRBJ2-7, with a tentative D call TRBD1 (6 bases). The germline CDR1 and CDR2 sequences are MNHEY and SVGAGI. This CDR3 comprises 15 residues. V dropped 6 bases and J dropped 6 bases, with 21 bases sitting between them. CDR3 DNA: TGTGCCAGCAGGCGGACCGGGCAGGGGTCGGTCGAGCAGTACTTC. Translated: CASRRTGQGSVEQYF.

This clone was seen just once. This chain uses TRBV29-1 with TRBJ2-5; 8 bases are a match to TRBD1. The V and J ends lost 2 bases and 4 bases, in that order; junction bases with no gene match: 6. This CDR3 comprises 14 residues. From germline, CDR1 is SQVTM and CDR2 ANQGSEA. The CDR3 DNA reads as TGCAGCGTTGAACCCGAGACAGGGGCAGAGACCCAGTACTTC. Amino acids: CSVEPETGAETQYF. Full variable domain (outside the CDR3, taken from reference TRBV29-1 and TRBJ2-5): SAVISQKPSRDICQRGTSLTIQCQVDSQVTMMFWYRQQPGQSLTLIATANQGSEATYESGFVIDKFPISRPNLTFSTLTVSNMSPEDSSIYLCSVEPETGAETQYFGPGTRLLVL.

The rearrangement links TRBV30 to TRBJ2-7; TRBD2 aligns across 12 bases. V was pared by 3 bases and J by 0 bases, with 9 bases of the junction left unmatched. Germline V CDR1 and CDR2: GTSNPN, SVGIG (reference sequence). The CDR3 consists of 17 residues. This chain's CDR3 is CAWRLAGTSGLSYEQYF. The CDR3 coding sequence is TGTGCCTGGAGGCTCGCAGGGACTAGCGGGCTCTCCTACGAGCAGTACTTC. Complete variable domain (other parts from reference TRBV30 and TRBJ2-7): SQTIHQWPATLVQPVGSPLSLECTVEGTSNPNLYWYRQAAGRGLQLLFYSVGIGQISSEVPQNLSASRPQDRQFILSSKKLLLSDSGFYLCAWRLAGTSGLSYEQYFGPGTRLTVT.

The chain links TRBV13 to TRBJ2-3; D may be TRBD2 (6 bases). The germline gives CDR1 PRHDT, CDR2 FYEKMQ (reference sequence). V was trimmed by 5 bases and J by 0 bases, leaving 12 bases between them. The CDR3 consists of 15 residues. CDR3 coding DNA: TGTGCCAGCAGCCTTAGCGGCTCTAGCACAGATACGCAGTATTTT. Protein sequence: CASSLSGSSTDTQYF.

The genes are TRBV6-5 and TRBJ2-7; maybe TRBD1 (5 bases). The germline V gene has CDR1 MNHEY and CDR2 SVGAGI. With 2 bases removed from V and 5 bases from J, the gap between germline ends came to 16 bases. The CDR3 totals 15 residues. In DNA form, the CDR3 reads TGTGCCAGCAGTTACCCTACGACAGTAACCCACGAGCAGTACTTC. Encoded protein: CASSYPTTVTHEQYF.

V is TRBV27 and J is TRBJ2-5; D unclear. The germline V gene encodes CDR1 MNHEY and CDR2 SMNVEV (reference sequence). This CDR3 has 12 residues. Trimming removed 6 bases from V and 5 bases from J, with 10 bases in between. CDR3 in DNA: TGTGCCAGCAGAACCCGCCGGGAGACCCAGTACTTC. Translating it yields CASRTRRETQYF.

The V gene is TRBV27, the J gene TRBJ2-7, with 7 bases fitting TRBD1. Germline assignment: CDR1 MNHEY and CDR2 SMNVEV (reference sequence). V shed 4 bases and J 3 bases; nucleotides not matched to a gene: 15. CDR3 length equals 17 residues. CDR3 residues: CASSSIHRGRGVYEQYF. DNA for the CDR3: TGTGCCAGCAGTTCTATTCACAGGGGTCGAGGGGTCTACGAGCAGTACTTC.

The genes are TRBV18 and TRBJ1-2; 9 positions agree with TRBD1. V shed 2 bases and J 2 bases; nucleotides not matched to a gene: 12. The CDR3 runs to 18 residues. Germline V CDR1 and CDR2: KGHSH, LQKENI. The CDR3 DNA reads TGTGCCAGCTCACCATGGAAGGGAGGGGGACAGGGAAACTATGGCTACACCTTC. Protein sequence: CASSPWKGGGQGNYGYTF.

The V call is TRBV15, the J call TRBJ1-4, with 12 bases matching TRBD1. Per the germline V gene, CDR1 is LNHNV and CDR2 is YYDKDF (reference sequence). V shed 1 base and J 9 bases; nucleotides not matched to a gene: 6. This CDR3 region has 16 residues. For the CDR3, the DNA is TGTGCCACCAGCAGAGCGGTCGGGACAGGGGGCCAAAAACTGTTTTTT. Translation gives CATSRAVGTGGQKLFF. The complete variable domain, with remaining parts taken from reference TRBV15 and TRBJ1-4, reads DAMVIQNPRYQVTQFGKPVTLSCSQTLNHNVMYWYQQKSSQAPKLLFHYYDKDFNNEADTPDNFQSRRPNTSFCFLDIRSPGLGDTAMYLCATSRAVGTGGQKLFFGSGTQLSVL.

The chain links TRBV6-5 to TRBJ1-2, with D uncertain. V was cut by 8 bases and J by 8 bases, with 12 bases left in between. CDR3 length: 11 amino acids. CDR1 is MNHEY and CDR2 is SVGAGI in the germline V gene. The CDR3 sequence: CASRSAGGYTF. The CDR3 coding sequence is TGTGCCAGCCGGTCCGCGGGGGGCTACACCTTC.

V gene TRBV27 combines with J gene TRBJ1-1, with D perhaps TRBD1 (5 bases). V was shortened by 6 bases and J by 3 bases, with 11 bases between the two germline ends. The CDR3 spans 13 residues. CDR1 and CDR2 (germline): MNHEY, SMNVEV (reference sequence). CDR3 residues: CASRRQWDTEAFF. CDR3 nucleotide sequence: TGTGCCAGCAGGAGACAGTGGGACACTGAAGCTTTCTTT.

This chain joins TRBV7-3 and TRBJ2-1; D is unresolved. Germline assignment: CDR1 SGHTA and CDR2 FQGTGA. This CDR3 has 13 residues. V was trimmed by 3 bases and J by 0 bases, leaving 3 bases between them. CDR3 region: CASSFSSYNEQFF. CDR3 nucleotide sequence: TGTGCCAGCAGCTTCAGCTCCTACAATGAGCAGTTCTTC.

This clone has just one count. V gene TRBV6-1 combines with J gene TRBJ2-7; 10 bases align to TRBD2. Germline CDR1 MNHNS, CDR2 SASEGT. The CDR3 has 15 residues. With 0 bases clipped from V and 7 bases from J, the junction kept 6 bases outside the gene matches. The CDR3 here is CASSEAAGGPLEQYF. As DNA, the CDR3 is TGTGCCAGCAGTGAAGCAGCGGGAGGGCCGTTAGAGCAGTACTTC.

The V gene is TRBV27, the J gene TRBJ2-1; 13 nucleotides align to TRBD2. V shed 2 bases, J shed 6 bases, and the junction held 16 bases outside the gene matches. Germline CDR1 is MNHEY and CDR2 is SMNVEV (reference sequence). This CDR3 contains 20 residues. In nucleotides, the CDR3 is TGTGCCAGCAGTTTAAGGGGCCCCCTACTAGCGGGAGGGAGAACCAATGAGCAGTTCTTC. This translates into CASSLRGPLLAGGRTNEQFF.

The rearrangement joins TRBV6-4 to TRBJ1-5; D is uncertain. CDR1 MRHNA and CDR2 SNTAGT come from the germline V gene. This CDR3 contains 14 residues. V lost 6 bases and J lost 2, with 11 bases in between. For the CDR3, the DNA is TGTGCCAGCAGCAGTGCCAGTTGCAATCAGCCCCAGCATTTT. Protein: CASSSASCNQPQHF.